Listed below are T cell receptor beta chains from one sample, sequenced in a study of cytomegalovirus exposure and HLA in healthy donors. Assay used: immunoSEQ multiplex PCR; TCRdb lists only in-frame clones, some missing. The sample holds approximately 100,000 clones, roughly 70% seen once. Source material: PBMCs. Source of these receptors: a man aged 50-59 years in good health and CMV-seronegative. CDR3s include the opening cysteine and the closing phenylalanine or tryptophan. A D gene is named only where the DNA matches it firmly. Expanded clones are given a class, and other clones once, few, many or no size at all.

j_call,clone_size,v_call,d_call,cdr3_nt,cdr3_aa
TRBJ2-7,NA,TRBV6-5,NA,TGTGCCAGCCGACTCGGGGGAACGGTTGACGAGCAGTACTTC,CASRLGGTVDEQYF
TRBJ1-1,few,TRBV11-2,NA,TGTGCCAGCAGCTTAGGGGCGGGAACTGAAGCTTTCTTT,CASSLGAGTEAFF
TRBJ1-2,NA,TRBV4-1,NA,TGCGCCAGCAGCCAAGGGGCAGGGCCTTTTTTTAACTATGGCTACACCTTC,CASSQGAGPFFNYGYTF
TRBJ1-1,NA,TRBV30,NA,TGTGCCTGGAGTGTTGGCTTAAGAACTGAAGCTTTCTTT,CAWSVGLRTEAFF
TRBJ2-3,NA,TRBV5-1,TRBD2,TGCGCCAGCAGCTATAGCGGGGGGGGCACAGATACGCAGTATTTT,CASSYSGGGTDTQYF
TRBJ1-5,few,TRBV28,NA,TGTGCCAGCAGTCCGGGGGGCCTTCGGACTCAGCCCCAGCATTTT,CASSPGGLRTQPQHF
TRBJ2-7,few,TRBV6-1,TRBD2,TGTGCCAGCAGGGACTATAGCGGGAGGCACTACGAGCAGTACTTC,CASRDYSGRHYEQYF
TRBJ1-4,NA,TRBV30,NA,TGTGCCCGGGGAGGGGGGGGCAAGGGTAATGAAAAACTGTTTTTT,CARGGGGKGNEKLFF
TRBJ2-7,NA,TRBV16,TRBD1,TGTGCCAGCAGCCAATCGCTAGGACAGGGGAGCTACGAGCAGTACTTC,CASSQSLGQGSYEQYF
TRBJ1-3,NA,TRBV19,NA,TGTGCCAGTAGTATGGGGGGCTCTGGAAACACCATATATTTT,CASSMGGSGNTIYF
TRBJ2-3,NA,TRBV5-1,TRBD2,TGCGCCAGCAGCTCCATAGCGGGGGGCCTCACAGATACGCAGTATTTT,CASSSIAGGLTDTQYF
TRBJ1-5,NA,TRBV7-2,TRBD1,TGTGCCAGCAGCTCCTTTGTTAGGGCAGGGGGGAATCAGCCCCAGCATTTT,CASSSFVRAGGNQPQHF
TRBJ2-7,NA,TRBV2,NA,TGTGCCAGCAGCCCTTCCGGGGTAGTGTACGAGCAGTACTTC,CASSPSGVVYEQYF
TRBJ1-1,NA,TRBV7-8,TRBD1,TGTGCCAGCAGTTCGCGGACAGGGAACACTGAAGCTTTCTTT,CASSSRTGNTEAFF
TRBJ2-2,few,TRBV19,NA,TGTGCCAGTAGTCTCTCGGGTTCCGGGGAGCTGTTTTTT,CASSLSGSGELFF
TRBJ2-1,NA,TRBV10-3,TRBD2,TGTGCCATCAGTGACGAAGGAGCGGGGAACAATGAGCAGTTCTTC,CAISDEGAGNNEQFF
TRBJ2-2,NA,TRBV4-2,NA,TGTGCCAGCAGCCAAGATAAATCCCTCGGGGAGCTGTTTTTT,CASSQDKSLGELFF
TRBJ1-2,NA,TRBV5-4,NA,TGTGCCAGCAGCTTTGGACAGCAGTTCGGGTATGGCTACACCTTC,CASSFGQQFGYGYTF
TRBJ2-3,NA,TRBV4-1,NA,TGCGCCAGCAGCCCAGCGGGACACCTCACAGATACGCAGTATTTT,CASSPAGHLTDTQYF
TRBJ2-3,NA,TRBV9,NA,TGTGCCAGCAGCGTAGGGGGGGACACAGATACGCAGTATTTT,CASSVGGDTDTQYF
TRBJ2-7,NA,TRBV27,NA,TGTGCCAGCAGTTTAGGGCAGACCTACGAGCAGTACTTC,CASSLGQTYEQYF
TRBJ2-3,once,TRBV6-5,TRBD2,TGTGCCAGCAGTTCCGGGACTAGCCTTAGCACAGATACGCAGTATTTT,CASSSGTSLSTDTQYF
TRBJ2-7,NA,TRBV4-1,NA,TGCGCCAGCAGCCAAGTGGGGACTGGCTACGAGCAGTACTTC,CASSQVGTGYEQYF
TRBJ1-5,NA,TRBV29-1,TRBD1,TGCAGCGTTGGTCTCGGGACAGGGGATCAGCCCCAGCATTTT,CSVGLGTGDQPQHF
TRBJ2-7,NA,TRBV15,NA,TGTGCCACCAGCAGAGTTTACCAAGCGGACGAGCAGTACTTC,CATSRVYQADEQYF
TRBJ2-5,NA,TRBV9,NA,TGTGCCAGCAGCAGTACAGGGAGCGTAGAGACCCAGTACTTC,CASSSTGSVETQYF
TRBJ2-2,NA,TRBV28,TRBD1,TGTGCCAGCCTCGACAGGGGAACCTACACCGGGGAGCTGTTTTTT,CASLDRGTYTGELFF
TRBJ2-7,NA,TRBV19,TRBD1,TGTGCCAGTAGTATTAGGACAGGGCTATCCTACGAGCAGTACTTC,CASSIRTGLSYEQYF
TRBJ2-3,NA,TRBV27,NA,TGTGCCAGCGGCCGAGGGGGGGGCTACACAGATACGCAGTATTTT,CASGRGGGYTDTQYF
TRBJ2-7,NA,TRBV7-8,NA,TGTGCCAGCAGCTTACAGCCAACAAGGGGCTACGAGCAGTACTTC,CASSLQPTRGYEQYF
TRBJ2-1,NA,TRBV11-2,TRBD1,TGTGCCAGCAGACGCTCCGGGACAGGGGACGACAATGAGCAGTTCTTC,CASRRSGTGDDNEQFF
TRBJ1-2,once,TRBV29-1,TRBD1,TGCAGCGTGACCGCCCGGGACAGGGGAAACTATGGCTACACCTTC,CSVTARDRGNYGYTF
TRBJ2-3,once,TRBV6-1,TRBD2,TGTGCCAGCAAAACTAGCGGGAGGTTCGCAGATACGCAGTATTTT,CASKTSGRFADTQYF
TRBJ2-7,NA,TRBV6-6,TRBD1,TGTGCCAGCACCATGAACGACAGGGTGAACGAGCAGTACTTC,CASTMNDRVNEQYF
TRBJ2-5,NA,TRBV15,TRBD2,TGTGCCACCAGTAACAGCGGGAGCGAGGAGACCCAGTACTTC,CATSNSGSEETQYF
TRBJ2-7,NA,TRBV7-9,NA,TGTGCCAGCAGCTTAGCGTCAGGTAGGGGCTACGAGCAGTACTTC,CASSLASGRGYEQYF
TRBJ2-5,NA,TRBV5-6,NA,TGTGCCAGCAGCTCAGGGCTGAACGGAGAGACCCAGTACTTC,CASSSGLNGETQYF
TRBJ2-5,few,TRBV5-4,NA,TGTGCCAGCAGCATTCTTCGGGGTATCCAAGAGACCCAGTACTTC,CASSILRGIQETQYF
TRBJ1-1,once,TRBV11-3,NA,TGTGCCAGCAGCTTAGTTGGGAGCACTGAAGCTTTCTTT,CASSLVGSTEAFF
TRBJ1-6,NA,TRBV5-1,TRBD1,TGCGCCAGCAGCTTTTGGGGACAGGGAAGTTCACCCCTCCACTTT,CASSFWGQGSSPLHF
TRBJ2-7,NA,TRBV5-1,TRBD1,TGCGCCAGCAGCCCAGAACAGGGGGCCCCCCCCTACGAGCAGTACTTC,CASSPEQGAPPYEQYF
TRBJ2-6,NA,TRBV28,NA,TGTGCCAGCAGCTTACCGGGTAACTCTGGGGCCAACGTCCTGACTTTC,CASSLPGNSGANVLTF
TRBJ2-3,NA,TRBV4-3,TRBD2,TGCGCCAGCAGCCGCCTAGCGGGAGGGGATACGCAGTATTTT,CASSRLAGGDTQYF
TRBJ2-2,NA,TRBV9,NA,TGTGCCAGCAGCGGTCAATCGAGCGGCGGGGAGCTGTTTTTT,CASSGQSSGGELFF
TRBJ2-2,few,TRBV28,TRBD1,TGTGCCAGCAGAACCCCGGGACAGGTTGGCGGGGAGCTGTTTTTT,CASRTPGQVGGELFF
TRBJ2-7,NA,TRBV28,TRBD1,TGTGCCAGCAGTTCGCCCGGGACAGGGAACGAGCAGTACTTC,CASSSPGTGNEQYF
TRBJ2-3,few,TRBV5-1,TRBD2,TGCGCCAGCAGTCGGCTAGCGGGAGGAGATACGCAGTATTTT,CASSRLAGGDTQYF
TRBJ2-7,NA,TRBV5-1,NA,TGCGCCAGCAGCTTGAATCCAGCGGCTTACGAGCAGTACTTC,CASSLNPAAYEQYF
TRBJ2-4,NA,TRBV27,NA,TGTGCCAGCAGTTTACAGGGATCCCAAAACATTCAGTACTTC,CASSLQGSQNIQYF
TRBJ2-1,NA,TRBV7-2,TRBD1,TGTGCCAGCAGCATCCGGGACAGGGGCTCCTACAATGAGCAGTTCTTC,CASSIRDRGSYNEQFF
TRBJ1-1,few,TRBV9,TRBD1,TGTGCCAGCAGCATAGGGACAGGGGGCTTCGAAGCTTTCTTT,CASSIGTGGFEAFF
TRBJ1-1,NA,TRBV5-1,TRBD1,TGCGCCAGCAGCTTGTTCGAACCGGGACAGGGGGCGCGGGGACCTGTTGAAGCTTTCTTT,CASSLFEPGQGARGPVEAFF
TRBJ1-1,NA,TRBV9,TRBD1,TGTGCCAGCAGCCCAGAAACTCGATCGACAGGGAGGAACACTGAAGCTTTCTTT,CASSPETRSTGRNTEAFF